This passage covers 13 T cell receptor beta chains from one sample sequenced in a study of siplizumab effects on memory and regulatory T cells. Method: immunoSEQ multiplex PCR; TCRdb's copy keeps in-frame clones and lacks some. The table has roughly 50,000 clones, over 90% seen once. The sequencing input was CD8+ T cells sorted from blood. The receptors shown here come from a human donor in good health.

J is TRBJ2-3 and V is TRBV6-5, with D possibly being TRBD1 or TRBD2 (5 bases each). V was shortened by 0 bases and J by 3 bases, with 10 bases between the two germline ends. Germline CDR1 is MNHEY and CDR2 is SVGAGI. The CDR3 is 15 residues long. The CDR3 DNA is TGTGCCAGCAGTTACTCCCCGGGACCTACAGATACGCAGTATTTT. It codes for CASSYSPGPTDTQYF.

The chain couples TRBV29-1 to TRBJ2-7; 11 positions match TRBD1. CDR1 and CDR2 (germline): SQVTM, ANQGSEA. V shed 4 bases and J 2 bases; nucleotides not matched to a gene: 7. This CDR3 has 15 residues. CDR3 region: CSVVGPGQGAYEQYF. The CDR3 DNA reads as TGCAGCGTTGTCGGACCGGGACAGGGGGCCTACGAGCAGTACTTC.

The V gene is TRBV7-9, the J gene TRBJ2-2, with 7 bases aligning to TRBD1. The CDR3 length is 15 residues. The junction had 7 bases not matched to a gene; V was cut back by 5 bases and J by 4 bases. CDR1 and CDR2 from the germline V gene are SEHNR and FQNEAQ (reference sequence). In DNA form, the CDR3 reads TGTGCCAGCAGCGCGACAAACAGGGGCACCGGGGAGCTGTTTTTT. This sequence encodes CASSATNRGTGELFF.

The table lists this clone with a few counts. The chain uses TRBV4-1 and TRBJ2-1; D remains unclear. V lost 0 bases and J 3 bases, leaving 12 bases between the germline ends. CDR1 is MGHRA and CDR2 is YSYEKL in the germline V gene. The CDR3 length is 16 residues. The CDR3 DNA reads TGCGCCAGCAGCCAAGAGGGCAGGAACTTCTACAATGAGCAGTTCTTC. Translation gives CASSQEGRNFYNEQFF.

The chain carries TRBV28 and TRBJ2-5, with TRBD1 matching 11 bases. The germline V gene encodes CDR1 MDHEN and CDR2 SYDVKM. This CDR3 has 20 amino acids. V was pared by 4 bases and J by 5 bases, with 21 bases of the junction left unmatched. CDR3 residues: CASSSEPNRDRGDLAETQYF. Here the CDR3 DNA reads TGTGCCAGCAGTTCCGAGCCCAACCGGGACAGGGGGGACTTAGCGGAGACCCAGTACTTC.

The chain links TRBV27 to TRBJ2-7; 11 bases match TRBD2. V trimming: 8 bases; J trimming: 0 bases; junction bases outside the gene matches: 6. This CDR3 region has 15 residues. CDR1 and CDR2 (germline): MNHEY, SMNVEV (reference sequence). The chain's CDR3 is CASAPGLAASYEQYF. The CDR3 DNA is TGTGCCAGCGCCCCGGGACTAGCGGCCTCCTACGAGCAGTACTTC.

The genes are TRBV7-9 and TRBJ1-4; a possible D gene is TRBD1 (6 bases). Per the germline V gene, CDR1 is SEHNR and CDR2 is FQNEAQ (reference sequence). Trimming removed 0 bases from V and 8 bases from J, with 16 bases in between. The CDR3 is 16 amino acids. CDR3 in DNA: TGTGCCAGCAGCTTAGCCCACAGGGTCGTAGAAGAAAAACTGTTTTTT. This encodes CASSLAHRVVEEKLFF.

The rearrangement uses TRBV27 and TRBJ2-1; 10 bases map to TRBD2. CDR3 length equals 14 residues. After removal of 4 bases from V and 5 bases from J, the junction contained 2 bases not matched to a gene. CDR1 is MNHEY and CDR2 is SMNVEV in the germline V gene (reference sequence). CDR3 bases: TGTGCCAGCAGTTCCACTAGCGGGAACAATGAGCAGTTCTTC. Protein: CASSSTSGNNEQFF.

The V and J genes are TRBV19 and TRBJ2-5; no clear D gene. The J call is uncertain, as TRBJ2-7 better fits the DNA end. Germline V gene data show CDR1 as LNHDA and CDR2 as SQIVND (reference sequence). The CDR3 contains 15 residues. For the CDR3, the DNA is TGTGCCAGTAGTACAGGATTACTTCCCTCCTACGAGCAGTACTTC. Amino acid sequence: CASSTGLLPSYEQYF.

The chain employs TRBV28 and TRBJ2-7; 8 bases align to TRBD1. The CDR3 length is 14 residues. Germline CDR1 and CDR2: MDHEN and SYDVKM. The ends lost 4 bases at V and 3 bases at J; junction bases unmatched: 5. The CDR3 spells CASSSTGGNYEQYF. CDR3 DNA: TGTGCCAGCAGTTCCACAGGGGGGAACTACGAGCAGTACTTC.

The chain combines TRBV7-9 with TRBJ2-3; 8 bases match TRBD2. The CDR3 contains 17 residues. With V trimmed by 5 bases and J by 6 bases, 16 bases remained unmatched. The germline gives CDR1 SEHNR, CDR2 FQNEAQ (reference sequence). The chain's CDR3 is CASSDLKGREDYDTQYF. The CDR3 bases are TGTGCCAGCAGCGACCTGAAGGGGCGGGAGGACTATGATACGCAGTATTTT.

V is TRBV2 and J is TRBJ2-5; D is unresolved. Germline V gene sequence: CDR1 SNHLY, CDR2 FYNNEI. The CDR3 loop spans 16 amino acids. Trimming stripped 3 bases from V and 2 bases from J, with 16 bases between. CDR3: CASSDRVPGYQETQYF. CDR3 nucleotide sequence: TGTGCCAGCAGTGATAGGGTCCCGGGTTATCAAGAGACCCAGTACTTC.

This clone was seen just once. J is TRBJ2-1 and V is TRBV10-3; TRBD1 agrees at 10 bases. After removal of 0 bases from V and 6 bases from J, the junction contained 5 bases not matched to a gene. CDR3 length: 16 residues. From germline, CDR1 is ENHRY and CDR2 SYGVKD. CDR3 nucleotides: TGTGCCATCAGTGAGTCGGGGACAGGGGACCCCAATGAGCAGTTCTTC. It specifies CAISESGTGDPNEQFF.